One and the same sample provided the 4 T cell receptor beta chains below, sequenced in a study of blood T cell repertoires in COVID-19. Assay: immunoSEQ multiplex PCR; the TCRdb copy retains only in-frame clones and omits some. The sample holds just over 300,000 clones; approximately 85% are singletons and the top ten take roughly 2%. Material: PBMCs or T cells enriched from blood (not recorded which). The receptors were sampled from a man aged 25 to 45 who had recovered from COVID-19.

The V and J genes are TRBV27 and TRBJ2-2, with D unclear. The V gene lost 4 bases and the J gene lost 4 bases, with 13 bases spanning the gap. This CDR3 is built from 15 residues. The germline V gene encodes CDR1 MNHEY and CDR2 SMNVEV (reference sequence). CDR3: CASSWSRGLTGELFF. DNA of the CDR3: TGTGCCAGCAGTTGGTCTAGAGGTCTCACCGGGGAGCTGTTTTTT.

The chain joins TRBV4-1 to TRBJ1-1, with D perhaps TRBD1 (6 bases). The V and J ends lost 0 bases and 5 bases respectively, with 10 bases between them. Germline lookup yields CDR1 MGHRA and CDR2 YSYEKL. The CDR3 loop spans 14 amino acids. In nucleotides, the CDR3 is TGCGCCAGCAGCCAAGAATATACAGGGACTGAAGCTTTCTTT. Its protein product is CASSQEYTGTEAFF.

This clone was seen a handful of times. The J gene is TRBJ2-2, the V gene TRBV19; 8 bases are a match to TRBD1. This CDR3 has 17 residues. Germline loops: CDR1 LNHDA, CDR2 SQIVND (reference sequence). V trimming: 5 bases; J trimming: 4 bases; junction bases outside the gene matches: 12. The CDR3 DNA reads TGTGCCAGTAGTGCCTGGACAGGGCCGATTTCCACCGGGGAGCTGTTTTTT. Amino acids: CASSAWTGPISTGELFF.

V usage is TRBV12-3 or TRBV12-4 and J usage is TRBJ1-2; no clear D. The CDR3 is 12 amino acids. V gave up 1 base and J gave up 7 bases, with 7 bases separating them. The CDR3 DNA reads TGTGCCAGCAGTTTAGGCGAGTCTGGCTACACCTTC. It yields the protein CASSLGESGYTF.